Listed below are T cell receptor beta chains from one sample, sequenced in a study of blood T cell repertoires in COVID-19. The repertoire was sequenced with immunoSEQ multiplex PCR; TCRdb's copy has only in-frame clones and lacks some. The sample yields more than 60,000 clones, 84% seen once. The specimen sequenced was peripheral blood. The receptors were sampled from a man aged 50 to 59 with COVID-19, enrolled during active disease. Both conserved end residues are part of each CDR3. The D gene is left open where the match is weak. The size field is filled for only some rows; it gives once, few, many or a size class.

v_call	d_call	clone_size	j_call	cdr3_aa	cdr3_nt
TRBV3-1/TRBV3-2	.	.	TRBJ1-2	CASSQVQQGYGYTF	TGTGCCAGCAGCCAAGTTCAACAGGGCTATGGCTACACCTTC
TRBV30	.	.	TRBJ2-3	CAWSVAADPSTDTQYF	TGTGCCTGGAGTGTGGCAGCGGACCCTAGCACAGATACGCAGTATTTT
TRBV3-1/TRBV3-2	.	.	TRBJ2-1	CASSQSLVNEQFF	TGTGCCAGCAGCCAATCACTCGTGAATGAGCAGTTCTTC
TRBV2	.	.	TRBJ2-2	CASSPNAGLTGELFF	TGTGCCAGCAGTCCCAATGCGGGCCTGACCGGGGAGCTGTTTTTT
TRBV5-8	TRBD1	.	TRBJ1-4	CASSFGQAATNEKLFF	TGTGCCAGCAGCTTTGGACAGGCTGCAACTAATGAAAAACTGTTTTTT
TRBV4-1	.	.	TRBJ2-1	CASSQGSGVNNEQFF	TGCGCCAGCAGCCAGGGTAGCGGAGTGAACAATGAGCAGTTCTTC
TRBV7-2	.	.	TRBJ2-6	CASSPELTGANVLTF	TGTGCCAGCAGCCCCGAGTTGACTGGGGCCAACGTCCTGACTTTC
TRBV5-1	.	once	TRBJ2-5	CASTGGQETQYF	TGCGCCAGCACTGGGGGGCAAGAGACCCAGTACTTC
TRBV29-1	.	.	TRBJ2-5	CSVGSVGAGTQYF	TGCAGCGTTGGATCGGTGGGGGCCGGCACCCAGTACTTC
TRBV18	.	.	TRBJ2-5	CASSPPLTGSETQYF	TGTGCCAGCTCACCACCTCTCACAGGGTCAGAGACCCAGTACTTC
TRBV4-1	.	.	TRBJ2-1	CASSPTPGYNEQFF	TGCGCCAGCAGCCCAACTCCGGGGTACAATGAGCAGTTCTTC
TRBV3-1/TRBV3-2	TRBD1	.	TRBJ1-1	CASSPTGGNTEAFF	TGTGCCAGCAGCCCGACAGGGGGAAACACTGAAGCTTTCTTT
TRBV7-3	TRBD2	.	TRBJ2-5	CASSLAGGPGETQYF	TGTGCCAGCAGCCTTGCGGGGGGGCCTGGAGAGACCCAGTACTTC
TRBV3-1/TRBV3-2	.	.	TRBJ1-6	CASSRTTTSSPLHF	TGTGCCAGCAGCCGGACAACCACGTCTTCACCCCTCCACTTT
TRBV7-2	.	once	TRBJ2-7	CASSLGPLLSYEQYF	TGTGCCAGCAGCTTAGGCCCTCTCCTCAGCTACGAGCAGTACTTC
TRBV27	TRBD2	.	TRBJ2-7	CASRLTSGGAFNEQYF	TGTGCCAGCAGACTGACTAGCGGGGGGGCATTCAACGAGCAGTACTTC
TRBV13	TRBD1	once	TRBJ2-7	CASSLRDREAYEQYF	TGTGCCAGCAGCCTCCGGGACAGGGAAGCCTACGAGCAGTACTTC
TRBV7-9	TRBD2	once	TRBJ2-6	CASSLASTSGISGANVLTF	TGTGCCAGCAGCTTAGCGAGTACTAGCGGGATCTCTGGGGCCAACGTCCTGACTTTC
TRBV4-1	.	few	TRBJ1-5	CASSQVTSFAGPQHF	TGCGCCAGCAGCCAAGTAACGTCGTTCGCAGGGCCCCAGCATTTT
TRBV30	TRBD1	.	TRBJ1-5	CAWNTGGGNQHF	TGTGCCTGGAATACAGGGGGCGGAAACCAGCATTTT
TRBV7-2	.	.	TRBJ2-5	CASIPTGQETQYF	TGTGCCAGCATCCCGACAGGCCAAGAGACCCAGTACTTC
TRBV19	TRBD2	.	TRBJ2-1	CATAWGGDSYNEQFF	TGTGCCACCGCGTGGGGGGGGGATTCCTACAATGAGCAGTTCTTC
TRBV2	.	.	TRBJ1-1	CASGGTEAFF	TGTGCCAGCGGCGGCACTGAAGCTTTCTTT
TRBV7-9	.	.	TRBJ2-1	CASSFSRWLAHEQFF	TGTGCCAGCAGTTTCTCTCGATGGTTAGCCCATGAGCAGTTCTTC